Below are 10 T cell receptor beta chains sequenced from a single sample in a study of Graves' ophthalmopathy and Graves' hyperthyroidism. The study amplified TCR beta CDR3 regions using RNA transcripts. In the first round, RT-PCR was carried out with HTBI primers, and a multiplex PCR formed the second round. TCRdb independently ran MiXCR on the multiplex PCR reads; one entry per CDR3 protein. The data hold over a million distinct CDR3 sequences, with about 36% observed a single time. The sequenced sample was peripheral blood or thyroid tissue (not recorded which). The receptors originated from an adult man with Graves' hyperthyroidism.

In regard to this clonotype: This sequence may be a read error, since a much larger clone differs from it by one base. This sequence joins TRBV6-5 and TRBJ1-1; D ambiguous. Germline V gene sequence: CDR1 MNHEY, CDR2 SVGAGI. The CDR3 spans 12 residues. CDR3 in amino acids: CASRRTNTEAVF. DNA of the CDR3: TGTGCCAGCAGGCGTACGAACACTGAAGCTGTCTTT.

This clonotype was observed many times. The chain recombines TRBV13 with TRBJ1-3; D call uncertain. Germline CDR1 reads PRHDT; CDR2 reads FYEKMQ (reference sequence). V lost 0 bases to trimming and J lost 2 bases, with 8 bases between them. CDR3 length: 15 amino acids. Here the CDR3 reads CASSLGEQTGNTIYF. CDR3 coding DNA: TGTGCCAGCAGCTTAGGGGAGCAGACTGGAAACACCATATATTTT.

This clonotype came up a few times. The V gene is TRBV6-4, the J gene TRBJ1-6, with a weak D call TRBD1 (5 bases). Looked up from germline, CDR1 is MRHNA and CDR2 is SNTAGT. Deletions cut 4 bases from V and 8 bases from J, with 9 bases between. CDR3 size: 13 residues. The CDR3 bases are TGTGCCAGCAGTGTCGAAGGGGATTCACCCCTCCACTTT. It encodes CASSVEGDSPLHF.

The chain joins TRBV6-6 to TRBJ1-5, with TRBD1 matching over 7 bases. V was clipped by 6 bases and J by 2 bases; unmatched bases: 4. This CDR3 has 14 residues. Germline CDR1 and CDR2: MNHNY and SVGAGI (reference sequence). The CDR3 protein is CASRQGMGNQPQHF. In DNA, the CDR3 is TGTGCCAGCAGACAGGGGATGGGCAATCAGCCCCAGCATTTT.

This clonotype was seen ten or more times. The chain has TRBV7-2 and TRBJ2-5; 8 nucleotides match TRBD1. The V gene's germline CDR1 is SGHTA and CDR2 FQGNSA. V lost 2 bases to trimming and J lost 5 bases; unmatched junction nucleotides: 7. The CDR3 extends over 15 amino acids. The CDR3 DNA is TGTGCCAGCAGCTTACAGGGGGCTTCTGGTGAGACCCAGTACTTC. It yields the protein CASSLQGASGETQYF.

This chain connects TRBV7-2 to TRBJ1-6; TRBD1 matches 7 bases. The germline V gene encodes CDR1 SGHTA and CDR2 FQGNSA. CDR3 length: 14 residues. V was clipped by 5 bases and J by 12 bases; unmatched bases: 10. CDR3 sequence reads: CASSRGGKDKPLHF. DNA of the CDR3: TGTGCCAGCAGCCGAGGGGGCAAAGATAAACCCCTCCACTTT.

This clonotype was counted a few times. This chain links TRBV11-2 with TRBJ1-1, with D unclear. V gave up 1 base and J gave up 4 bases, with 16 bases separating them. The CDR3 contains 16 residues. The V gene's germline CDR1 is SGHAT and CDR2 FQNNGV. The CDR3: CASSLAAVVGSTEAFF. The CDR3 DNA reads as TGTGCCAGCAGCTTAGCGGCGGTCGTGGGAAGCACTGAAGCTTTCTTT.

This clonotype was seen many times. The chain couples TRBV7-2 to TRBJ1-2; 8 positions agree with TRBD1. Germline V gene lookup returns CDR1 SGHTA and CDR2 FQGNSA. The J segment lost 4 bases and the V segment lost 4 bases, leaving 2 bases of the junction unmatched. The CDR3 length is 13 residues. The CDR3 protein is CASSSDRGYGYTF. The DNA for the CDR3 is TGTGCCAGCAGCTCCGACAGGGGCTATGGCTACACCTTC. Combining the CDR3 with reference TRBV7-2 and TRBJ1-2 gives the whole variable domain GAGVSQSPSNKVTEKGKDVELRCDPISGHTALYWYRQSLGQGLEFLIYFQGNSAPDKSGLPSDRFSAERTGGSVSTLTIQRTQQEDSAVYLCASSSDRGYGYTFGSGTRLTVV.

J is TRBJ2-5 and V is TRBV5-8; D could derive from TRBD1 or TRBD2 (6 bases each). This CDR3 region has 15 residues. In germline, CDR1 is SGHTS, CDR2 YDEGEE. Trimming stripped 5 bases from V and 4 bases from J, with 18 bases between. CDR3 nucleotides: TGTGCCAGCAGTTTAATAACAGGAGGGGGAGAGACCCAGTACTTC. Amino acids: CASSLITGGGETQYF.

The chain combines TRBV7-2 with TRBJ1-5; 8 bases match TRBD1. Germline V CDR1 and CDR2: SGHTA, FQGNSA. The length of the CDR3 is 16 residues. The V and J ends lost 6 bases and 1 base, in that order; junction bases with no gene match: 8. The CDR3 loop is CASSSSGTGSNQPQHF. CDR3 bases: TGTGCCAGCAGTTCCTCCGGGACAGGAAGCAATCAGCCCCAGCATTTT.